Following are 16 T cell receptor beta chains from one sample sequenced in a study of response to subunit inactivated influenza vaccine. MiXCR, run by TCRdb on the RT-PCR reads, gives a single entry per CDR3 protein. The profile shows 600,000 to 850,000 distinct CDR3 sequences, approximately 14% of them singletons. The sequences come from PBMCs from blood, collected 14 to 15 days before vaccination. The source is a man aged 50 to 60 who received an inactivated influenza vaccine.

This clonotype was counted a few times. DNA for the CDR3: TGCGCCAGCAGCCAAGACTCGGACGGAGACCGTGCCAAGCGAAACACCTTC. It specifies CASSQDSDGDRAKRNTF. The chain recombines TRBV4-3 with TRBJ1-2; no firm D call. Germline V CDR1 and CDR2: LGHNA, YSLEER. Trimming stripped 0 bases from V and 12 bases from J, with 26 bases between. The CDR3 runs 17 residues.

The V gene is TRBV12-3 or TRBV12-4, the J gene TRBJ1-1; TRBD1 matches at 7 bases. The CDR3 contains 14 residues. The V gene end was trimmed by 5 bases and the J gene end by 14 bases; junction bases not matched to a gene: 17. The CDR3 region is CASSHGTAVMGSFF. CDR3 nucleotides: TGTGCCAGCAGTCACGGGACAGCTGTAATGGGGTCGTTCTTT.

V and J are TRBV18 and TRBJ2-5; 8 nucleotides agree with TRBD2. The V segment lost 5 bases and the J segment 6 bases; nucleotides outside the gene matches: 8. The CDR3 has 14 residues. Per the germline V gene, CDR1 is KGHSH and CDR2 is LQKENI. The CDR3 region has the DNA TGTGCCAGCTCAGCGGGACTAGAGATTCAGACCCAGTACTTC. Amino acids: CASSAGLEIQTQYF.

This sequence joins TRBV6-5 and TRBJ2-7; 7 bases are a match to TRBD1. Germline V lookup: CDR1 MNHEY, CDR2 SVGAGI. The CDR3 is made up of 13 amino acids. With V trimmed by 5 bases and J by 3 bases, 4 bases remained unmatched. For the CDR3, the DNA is TGTGCCAGCAGTCTACAGGGGCTCTACGAGCAGTACTTC. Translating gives CASSLQGLYEQYF.

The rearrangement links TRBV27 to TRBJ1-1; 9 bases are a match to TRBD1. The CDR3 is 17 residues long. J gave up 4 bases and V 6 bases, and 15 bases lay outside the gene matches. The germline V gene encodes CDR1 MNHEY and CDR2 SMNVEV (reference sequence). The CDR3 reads CASRAPGQGFMGTEAFF. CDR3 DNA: TGTGCCAGCAGGGCCCCGGGACAGGGTTTCATGGGCACTGAAGCTTTCTTT.

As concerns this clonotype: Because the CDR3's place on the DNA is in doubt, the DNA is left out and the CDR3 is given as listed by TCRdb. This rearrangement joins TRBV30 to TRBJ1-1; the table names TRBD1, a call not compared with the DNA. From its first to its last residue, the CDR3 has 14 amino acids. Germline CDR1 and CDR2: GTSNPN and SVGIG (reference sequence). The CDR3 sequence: CAWSVGQGAEYDFF.

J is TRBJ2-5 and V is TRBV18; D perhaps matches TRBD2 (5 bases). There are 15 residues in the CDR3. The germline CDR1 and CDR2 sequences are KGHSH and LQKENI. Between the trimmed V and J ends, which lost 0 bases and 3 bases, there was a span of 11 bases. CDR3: CASSPPASWKETQYF. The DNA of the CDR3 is TGTGCCAGCTCACCACCGGCTAGCTGGAAAGAGACCCAGTACTTC.

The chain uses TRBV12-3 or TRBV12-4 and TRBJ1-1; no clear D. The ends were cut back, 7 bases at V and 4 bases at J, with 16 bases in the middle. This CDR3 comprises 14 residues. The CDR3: CASTQYLSSTEAFF. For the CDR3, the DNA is TGTGCCAGCACTCAATATCTGAGCAGCACTGAAGCTTTCTTT.

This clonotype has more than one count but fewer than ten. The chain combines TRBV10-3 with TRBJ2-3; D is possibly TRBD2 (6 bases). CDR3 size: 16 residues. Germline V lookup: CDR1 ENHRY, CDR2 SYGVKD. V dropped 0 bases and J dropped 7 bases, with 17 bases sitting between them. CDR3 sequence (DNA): TGTGCCATCAGTGAGTCTCTAGTACGGGGGAACCATACGCAGTATTTT. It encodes CAISESLVRGNHTQYF.

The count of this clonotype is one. The CDR3 nucleotides are TGTGCCAGCAGCCCCCTTAGTAGCGGAGGCGGCACCGGGGAGCTGTTTTTT. Its protein is CASSPLSSGGGTGELFF. This chain uses TRBV11-2 with TRBJ2-2; weak D call: TRBD2 (6 bases). CDR1 is SGHAT, CDR2 FQNNGV, per germline. Trimming cost V 5 bases and J 4 bases, with 20 bases left between them. The CDR3 totals 17 residues.

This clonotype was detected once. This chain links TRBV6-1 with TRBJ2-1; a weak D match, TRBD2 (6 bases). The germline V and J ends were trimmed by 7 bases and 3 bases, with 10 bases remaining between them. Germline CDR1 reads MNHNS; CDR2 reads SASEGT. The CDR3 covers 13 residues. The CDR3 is CASTASVYNEQFF. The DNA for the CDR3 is TGTGCCAGCACGGCTAGCGTCTACAATGAGCAGTTCTTC.

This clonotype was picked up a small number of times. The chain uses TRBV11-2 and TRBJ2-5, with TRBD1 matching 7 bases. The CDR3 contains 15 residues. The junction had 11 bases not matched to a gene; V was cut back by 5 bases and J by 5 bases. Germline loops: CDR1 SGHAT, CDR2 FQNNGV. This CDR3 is CASSPQRGGGETQYF. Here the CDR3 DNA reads TGTGCCAGCAGCCCCCAGCGAGGGGGCGGGGAGACCCAGTACTTC.

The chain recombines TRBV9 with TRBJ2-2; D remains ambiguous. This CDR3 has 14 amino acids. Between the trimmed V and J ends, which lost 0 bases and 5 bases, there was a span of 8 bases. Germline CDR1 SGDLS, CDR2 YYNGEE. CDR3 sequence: CASSVDGRTGELFF. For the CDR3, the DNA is TGTGCCAGCAGCGTAGACGGGCGAACCGGGGAGCTGTTTTTT.

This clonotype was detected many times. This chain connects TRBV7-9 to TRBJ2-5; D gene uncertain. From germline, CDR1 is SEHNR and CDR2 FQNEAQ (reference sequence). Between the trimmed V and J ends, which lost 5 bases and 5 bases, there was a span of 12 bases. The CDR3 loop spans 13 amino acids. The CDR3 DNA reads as TGTGCCAGCAGCCAGGTGTTGTGGGAGACCCAGTACTTC. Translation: CASSQVLWETQYF.

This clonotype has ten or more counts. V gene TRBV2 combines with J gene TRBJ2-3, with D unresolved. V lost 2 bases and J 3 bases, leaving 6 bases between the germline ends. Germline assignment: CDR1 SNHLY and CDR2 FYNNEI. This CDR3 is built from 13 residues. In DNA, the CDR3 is TGTGCCAGCAGTGAAACGGCGACAGATACGCAGTATTTT. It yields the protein CASSETATDTQYF.

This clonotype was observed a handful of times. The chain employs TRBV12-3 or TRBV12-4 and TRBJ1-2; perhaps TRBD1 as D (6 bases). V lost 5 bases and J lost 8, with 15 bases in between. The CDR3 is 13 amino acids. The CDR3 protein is CASSATGTLGYTF. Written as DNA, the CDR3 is TGTGCCAGCAGTGCCACAGGGACGCTGGGCTACACCTTC.